This T cell receptor beta chain stems from a study of blood T cell repertoires in COVID-19. Overall study: The United States, Italy and Spain provided the acute and convalescent COVID-19 samples. T cells, B-cell-depleted T cells, or PBMCs supplied cDNA or gDNA.

Seattle's cohort entered during active infection and was followed longitudinally. Germline CDR1 and CDR2: ENHRY and SYGVKD. This CDR3 is 14 amino acids long. The V and J ends lost 8 bases and 2 bases respectively, with 15 bases between them. Per the study methods: Reference gene primer amplification gave nucleated cell count estimates. Method: immunoSEQ multiplex PCR; TCRdb's copy keeps in-frame clones and lacks some. V and J calls and clone size follow that table, whereas D and trimming were derived from the DNA. The sample contains roughly 200,000 clones, around four fifths of which appear only once.

The rearrangement links TRBV10-3 to TRBJ2-5; TRBD2 is a possible D gene (5 bases). This sequence originates from a woman over 75 with COVID-19, enrolled during active disease. The material sequenced was peripheral blood. CDR3 amino acids: CAIGRSGSQETQYF. The CDR3 region has the DNA TGTGCCATCGGGCGATCGGGGAGTCAAGAGACCCAGTACTTC.